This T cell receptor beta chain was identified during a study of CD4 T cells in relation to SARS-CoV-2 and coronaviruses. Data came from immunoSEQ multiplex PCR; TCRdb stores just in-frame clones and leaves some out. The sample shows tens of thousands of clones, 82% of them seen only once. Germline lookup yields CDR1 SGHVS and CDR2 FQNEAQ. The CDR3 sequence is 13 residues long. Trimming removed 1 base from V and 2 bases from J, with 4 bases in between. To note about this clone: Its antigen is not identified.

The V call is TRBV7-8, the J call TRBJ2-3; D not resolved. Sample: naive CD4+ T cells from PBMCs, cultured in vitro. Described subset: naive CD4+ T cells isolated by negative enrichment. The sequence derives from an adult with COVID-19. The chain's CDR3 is CASSLGLTDTQYF. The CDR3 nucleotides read TGTGCCAGCAGCTTAGGACTCACAGATACGCAGTATTTT.